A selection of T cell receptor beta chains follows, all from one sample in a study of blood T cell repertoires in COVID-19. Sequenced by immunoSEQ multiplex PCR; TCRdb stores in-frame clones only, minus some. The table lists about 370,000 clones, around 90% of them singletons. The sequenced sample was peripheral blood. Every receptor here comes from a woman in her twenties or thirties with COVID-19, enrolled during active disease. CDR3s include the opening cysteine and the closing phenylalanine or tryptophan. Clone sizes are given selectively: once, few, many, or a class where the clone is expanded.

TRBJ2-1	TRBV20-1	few	CSVPDNEQFF
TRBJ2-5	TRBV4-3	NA	CASSPVGGLETQYF
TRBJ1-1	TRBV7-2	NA	CASSLVTVGEAFF
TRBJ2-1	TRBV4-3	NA	CASSQEKSGTSGKNNEQFF
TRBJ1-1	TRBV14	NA	CASSRGMGGRINVVTEAFF
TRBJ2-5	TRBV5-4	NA	CASSRTGGWETQYF
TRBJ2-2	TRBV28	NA	CASKNSNTGELFF
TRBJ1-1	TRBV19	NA	CASTKDRVGTEAFF
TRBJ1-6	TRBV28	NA	CASRESTGANSPLHF
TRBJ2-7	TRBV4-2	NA	CASSLDPATREQYF
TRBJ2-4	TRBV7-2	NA	CASSLVRLAGVSKNIQYF
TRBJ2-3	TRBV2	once	CASSLPKSTDTQYF
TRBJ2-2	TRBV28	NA	CASSVQNTGELFF
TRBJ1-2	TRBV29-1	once	CSAAGTGGFSYTF
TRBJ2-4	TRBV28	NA	CASTPGGPNIQYF
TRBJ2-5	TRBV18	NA	CASSPKDRATQETQYF
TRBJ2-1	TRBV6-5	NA	CATRRVRGNEQFF
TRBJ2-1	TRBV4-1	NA	CASSQRQGAPGSYNEQFF
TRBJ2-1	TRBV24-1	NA	CATSETSGSSYNEQFF
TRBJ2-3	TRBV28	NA	CATTGGAGVRDTQYF
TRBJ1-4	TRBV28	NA	CASNDRVGDEKLFF
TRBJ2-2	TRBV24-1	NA	CATSDHRGRSTGELFF
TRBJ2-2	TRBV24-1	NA	CATSDLPTSGNTGELFF
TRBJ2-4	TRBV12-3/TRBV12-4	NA	CASRTAGGIQYF
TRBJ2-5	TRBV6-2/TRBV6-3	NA	CASSLTRQGRETQYF
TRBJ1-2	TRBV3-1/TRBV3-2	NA	CASSQAYGYTF
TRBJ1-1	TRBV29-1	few	CSVVTLHGAGRAFF
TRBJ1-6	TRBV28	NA	CASSSNKELSPLHF
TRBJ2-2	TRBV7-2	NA	CASSSHLGGGTGELFF
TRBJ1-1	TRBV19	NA	CASSIVGEAGTEAFF
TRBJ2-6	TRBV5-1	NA	CASSGHPLDRFSSGANVLTF
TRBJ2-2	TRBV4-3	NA	CASSQDLGAPTSGATGELFF
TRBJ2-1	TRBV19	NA	CASRSSTGGPYNEQFF
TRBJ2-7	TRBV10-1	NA	CASSDPAGLEQYF
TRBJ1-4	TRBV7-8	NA	CASSLAIRRPGGEKLFF
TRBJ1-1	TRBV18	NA	CASSPDRTEAFF
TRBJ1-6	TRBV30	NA	CACRDTGYSPLHF
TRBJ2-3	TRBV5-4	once	CASSLPGTGRLTDTQYF
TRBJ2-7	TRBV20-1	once	CSAVQGFEQYF
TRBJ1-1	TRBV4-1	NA	CASSPGQGMNTEAFF
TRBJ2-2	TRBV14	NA	CASSQIDRHNTGELFF
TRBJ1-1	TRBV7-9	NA	CASSRDSNTEAFF
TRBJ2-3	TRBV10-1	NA	CASSDRAGGPGDTQYF
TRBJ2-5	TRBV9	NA	CASSVAGQPQETQYF
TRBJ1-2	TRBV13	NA	CASSRPGGANYGYTF
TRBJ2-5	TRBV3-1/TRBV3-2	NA	CASSQDRLAGGETQYF
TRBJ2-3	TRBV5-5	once	CASSKGQFTDTQYF
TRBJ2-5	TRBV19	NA	CASSPEGPGTQYF
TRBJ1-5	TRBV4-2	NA	CASSPWQDSNQPQHF
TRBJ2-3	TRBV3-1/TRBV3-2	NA	CASSQGGLGLSDTQYF
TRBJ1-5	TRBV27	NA	CASSPPGRPQHF
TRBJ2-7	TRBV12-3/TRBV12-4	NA	CASSLGRAYEQYF
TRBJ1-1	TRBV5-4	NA	CASSPKTGKRTEAFF
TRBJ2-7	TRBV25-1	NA	CASSESFGSSYEQYF
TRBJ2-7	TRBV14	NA	CASSPTQLLAGYNSYEQYF
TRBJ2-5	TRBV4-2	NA	CASSQYLAGAYQETQYF
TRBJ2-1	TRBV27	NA	CASSLGRTGGREQFF
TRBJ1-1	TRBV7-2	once	CASSEMAVDTEAFF
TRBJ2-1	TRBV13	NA	CASSSRSDGGYNEQFF